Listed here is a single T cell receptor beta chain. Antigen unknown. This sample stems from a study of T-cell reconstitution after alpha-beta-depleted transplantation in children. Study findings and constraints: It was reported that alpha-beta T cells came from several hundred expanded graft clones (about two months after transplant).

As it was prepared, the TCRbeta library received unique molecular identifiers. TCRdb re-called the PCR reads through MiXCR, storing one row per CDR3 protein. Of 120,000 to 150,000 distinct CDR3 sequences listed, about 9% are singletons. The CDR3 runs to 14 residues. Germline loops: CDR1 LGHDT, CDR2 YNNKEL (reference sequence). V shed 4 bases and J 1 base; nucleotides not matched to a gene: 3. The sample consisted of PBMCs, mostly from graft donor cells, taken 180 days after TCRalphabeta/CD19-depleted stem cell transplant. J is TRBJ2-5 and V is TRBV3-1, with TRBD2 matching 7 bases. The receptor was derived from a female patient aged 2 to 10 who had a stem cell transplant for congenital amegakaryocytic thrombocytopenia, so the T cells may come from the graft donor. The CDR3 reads CASSPGLSQETQYF. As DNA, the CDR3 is TGTGCCAGCAGCCCGGGACTAAGCCAAGAGACCCAGTACTTC.